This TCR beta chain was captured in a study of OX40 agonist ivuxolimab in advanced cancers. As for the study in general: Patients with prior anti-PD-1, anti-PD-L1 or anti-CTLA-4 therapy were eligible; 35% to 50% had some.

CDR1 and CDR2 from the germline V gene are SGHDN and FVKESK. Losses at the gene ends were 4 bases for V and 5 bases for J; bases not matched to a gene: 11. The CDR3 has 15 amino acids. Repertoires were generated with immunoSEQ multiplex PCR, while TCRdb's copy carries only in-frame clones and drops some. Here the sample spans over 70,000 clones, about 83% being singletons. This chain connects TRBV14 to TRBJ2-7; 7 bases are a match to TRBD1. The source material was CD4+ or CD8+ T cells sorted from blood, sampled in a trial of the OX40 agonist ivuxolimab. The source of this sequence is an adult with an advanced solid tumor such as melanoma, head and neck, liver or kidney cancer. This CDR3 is CASSPLGTDRNEQYF. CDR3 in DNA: TGTGCCAGCAGCCCCTTAGGGACAGACCGTAACGAGCAGTACTTC.